The entry below gives a single T cell receptor (beta chain) sequence along with its context. Its antigen remains unidentified. This sample is drawn from a study of cytomegalovirus exposure and HLA in healthy donors. Overall study: The platform used for the 120 validation repertoires matched that of the approximately 670 first-cohort repertoires, a later analysis reported. Whole-study results and caveats: For cytomegalovirus status, the classifier reportedly gave diagnoses with high specificity and sensitivity.

Assay used: immunoSEQ multiplex PCR; TCRdb lists only in-frame clones, some missing. The sample holds 95,000 to 120,000 clones, approximately 86% seen once. CDR1 and CDR2 (germline): MDHEN, SYDVKM. V lost 7 bases, J lost 1 base, and 14 bases lay in between. This CDR3 is 15 amino acids long. The chain is built from TRBV28 and TRBJ2-1; unclear D gene. Sequenced sample: PBMCs. The TCR originated in a woman under 30 in good health and CMV-seronegative. The CDR3 DNA is TGTGCCAGCAAATCCCTCAGGTGGTCCTACAATGAGCAGTTCTTC. This gives the protein CASKSLRWSYNEQFF.